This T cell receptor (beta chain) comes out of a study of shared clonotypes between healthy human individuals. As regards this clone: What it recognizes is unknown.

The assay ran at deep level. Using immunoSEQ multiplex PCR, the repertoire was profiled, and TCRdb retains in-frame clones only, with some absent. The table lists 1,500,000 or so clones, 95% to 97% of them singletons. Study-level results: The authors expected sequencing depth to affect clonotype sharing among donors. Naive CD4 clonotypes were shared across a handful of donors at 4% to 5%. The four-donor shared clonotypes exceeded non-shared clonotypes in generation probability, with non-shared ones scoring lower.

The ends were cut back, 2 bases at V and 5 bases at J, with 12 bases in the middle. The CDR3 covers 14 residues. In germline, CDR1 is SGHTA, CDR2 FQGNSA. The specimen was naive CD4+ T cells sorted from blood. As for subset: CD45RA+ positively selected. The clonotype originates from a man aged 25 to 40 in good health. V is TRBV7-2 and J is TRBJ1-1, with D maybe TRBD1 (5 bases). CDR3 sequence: CASSLRSPGTEAFF. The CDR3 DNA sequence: TGTGCCAGCAGCTTAAGGTCTCCAGGGACTGAAGCTTTCTTT.